Listed below are T cell receptor beta chains from one sample, sequenced in a study of blood T cells in healthy people across ages. TCRdb re-derived calls from the 5' RACE reads in MiXCR, one entry per CDR3 protein. Counted here are over 600,000 distinct CDR3 sequences, around 43% occurring once; the ten biggest clones make up approximately 29%. The source material was blood. These receptor sequences come from a man of 80 years or more in good health. Each CDR3 is given with its conserved first and last residue. Each record gives: CDR3 DNA, CDR3 protein, J gene, V gene, CDR3 length, D gene, clone size. A D gene is named only where the DNA matches it firmly. Clone size is shown for a subset of rows, as once, few, many or a class of expanded clone.

TGTGCCAGCAGCGGACCGGGGGGGTACGAGCAGTACTTC | CASSGPGGYEQYF | TRBJ2-7 | TRBV9 | 13 | TRBD2 | .
TGTGCCAGCATTCGAGAGAGGGTTGGGACCGGGGAGCTGTTTTTT | CASIRERVGTGELFF | TRBJ2-2 | TRBV12-3/TRBV12-4 | 15 | . | .
TGCGCCAGCAGCTTGGGGCTAGGACGGAGCACAGATACGCAGTATTTT | CASSLGLGRSTDTQYF | TRBJ2-3 | TRBV5-1 | 16 | . | .
TGTGCCAGCGGCTTAGTGGCTGGGGTCAATGAGCAGTTCTTC | CASGLVAGVNEQFF | TRBJ2-1 | TRBV11-3 | 14 | . | .
TGTGCCAGCAGCCAAGTTTCTGGGGGGAGATACAATGAGCAGTACTTC | CASSQVSGGRYNEQYF | TRBJ2-7 | TRBV3-1 | 16 | . | many
TGTGCCAGCAGCTTACAGGGAGGCAGCGCCTACGAGCAGTACTTC | CASSLQGGSAYEQYF | TRBJ2-7 | TRBV7-3 | 15 | . | .
TGTGCCAGCAGGCCTGCGGGACTTGCCTACGAGCAGTACTTC | CASRPAGLAYEQYF | TRBJ2-7 | TRBV28 | 14 | . | .
TGTGCCAGCAGCCAAGCGGAGGTCTCCAATTCACCCCTCCACTTT | CASSQAEVSNSPLHF | TRBJ1-6 | TRBV4-2 | 15 | . | .
TGTGCCAGCTCACCACCGAAGCGGGGGGGTTCAGATACGCAGTATTTT | CASSPPKRGGSDTQYF | TRBJ2-3 | TRBV18 | 16 | TRBD2 | .
TGTGCCAGCAGCAGAGAAAAACAGGGGATTGAGGGCACAGATACGCAGTATTTT | CASSREKQGIEGTDTQYF | TRBJ2-3 | TRBV21-1 | 18 | . | .
TGTGCCATCAGTGAGTCGGGACAGGGCACAGATACGCAGTATTTT | CAISESGQGTDTQYF | TRBJ2-3 | TRBV10-3 | 15 | TRBD1 | .
TGTGCCAGCAGTGCCCCGGGACCGACAAACTATGGCTACACCTTC | CASSAPGPTNYGYTF | TRBJ1-2 | TRBV6-2/TRBV6-3 | 15 | . | .
TGTGCCAGCAGCACAGGACACGCGACCCAAGAGACCCAGTACTTC | CASSTGHATQETQYF | TRBJ2-5 | TRBV5-5 | 15 | . | .
TGCGCCAGCAGCAGCTCTAGCGGGGGGAAGAACACCGGGGAGCTGTTTTTT | CASSSSSGGKNTGELFF | TRBJ2-2 | TRBV5-1 | 17 | TRBD2 | .
TGTGCCAGCAGCTCCATACAGGGGTCGGACAGGTTTGGCCTAGCCAAAAACATTCAGTACTTC | CASSSIQGSDRFGLAKNIQYF | TRBJ2-4 | TRBV7-6 | 21 | TRBD1 | .
TGCGCCAGCAGATCTCTAGCGGGAACGGGGACCCAGTACTTC | CASRSLAGTGTQYF | TRBJ2-5 | TRBV5-1 | 14 | TRBD2 | .
TGTGCCAGCAGTCGAAATGGACCAGCTGAAGCTTTCTTT | CASSRNGPAEAFF | TRBJ1-1 | TRBV13 | 13 | . | once
TGTGCCAGCAGCTTGGCGGGAACCACCTACGAGCAGTACTTC | CASSLAGTTYEQYF | TRBJ2-7 | TRBV7-2 | 14 | . | many
TGCAGCGTCTTGATGGATCGGGGAACGCAGTATTTT | CSVLMDRGTQYF | TRBJ2-3 | TRBV29-1 | 12 | . | few
TGCAGTGCTAGAGACAGGACTAGCGTCTCCTACGAGCAGTACTTC | CSARDRTSVSYEQYF | TRBJ2-7 | TRBV20-1 | 15 | TRBD2 | few
TGCAGTGCTCCGGACCGGGCCTCCTACGAGCAGTACTTC | CSAPDRASYEQYF | TRBJ2-7 | TRBV20-1 | 13 | . | many
TGCGCCAGCAGCCCGGGACAGGGGGACCCCTACAATGAGCAGTACTTC | CASSPGQGDPYNEQYF | TRBJ2-7 | TRBV5-1 | 16 | TRBD1 | .
TGCGCCAGCAGCCCGATAGGAGGGGGCGATGGCAAAAACATTCAGTACTTC | CASSPIGGGDGKNIQYF | TRBJ2-4 | TRBV4-1 | 17 | . | many
TGCAGTGCCGGAGGACTAGCGGGCCCCTACGAGCAGTACTTC | CSAGGLAGPYEQYF | TRBJ2-7 | TRBV20-1 | 14 | TRBD2 | .
TGCGCCAGCAGCAGGGGACGGGAACAAGAGACCCAGTACTTC | CASSRGREQETQYF | TRBJ2-5 | TRBV5-1 | 14 | . | .
TGCAGTGCTAGAAAAGGGACAAGCAATCAGCCCCAGCATTTT | CSARKGTSNQPQHF | TRBJ1-5 | TRBV20-1 | 14 | . | .
TGTGCCAGCAGGCACAGCTCTGGGGCCAACGTCCTGACTTTC | CASRHSSGANVLTF | TRBJ2-6 | TRBV6-6 | 14 | . | .
TGTGCCGGCAGTTCCCTGACAGGGGCGGGCGAGCAGTACTTC | CAGSSLTGAGEQYF | TRBJ2-7 | TRBV6-6 | 14 | TRBD1 | .
TGTGCCAGCAGTCTTAGCGGGAGAACAGATACGCAGTATTTT | CASSLSGRTDTQYF | TRBJ2-3 | TRBV7-2 | 14 | TRBD2 | many
TGCAGCGAAAGGACAGGGGGGGATACGCAGTATTTT | CSERTGGDTQYF | TRBJ2-3 | TRBV29-1 | 12 | TRBD1 | .
TGCAGCGTTGAAGGGGGCCAGGGGGCGAGGAAACTGTTTTTT | CSVEGGQGARKLFF | TRBJ1-4 | TRBV29-1 | 14 | TRBD1 | .
TGCGCCAGCAGCCAACAACTAGCGGGAGTGGTAGATGAGCAGTTCTTC | CASSQQLAGVVDEQFF | TRBJ2-1 | TRBV4-3 | 16 | TRBD2 | few
TGTGCCAGCAGTTTCAGGGGGACCGGAGATACGCAGTATTTT | CASSFRGTGDTQYF | TRBJ2-3 | TRBV12-3/TRBV12-4 | 14 | TRBD1 | .
TGTGCCAGCAGCACCTGGGGGCCGCTTGGCACAGATACGCAGTATTTT | CASSTWGPLGTDTQYF | TRBJ2-3 | TRBV7-3 | 16 | . | .
TGTGCCAGCAGACCCACGGGGGGACAGGGGGATGGCTACACCTTC | CASRPTGGQGDGYTF | TRBJ1-2 | TRBV6-5 | 15 | TRBD1 | .
TGTGCCAGCAGCTTAGCGGGGAGATCCTACGAGCAGTACTTC | CASSLAGRSYEQYF | TRBJ2-7 | TRBV7-2 | 14 | . | many
TGTGCCAGCTCACCACGAGACAGGGGGACGCAGTATTTT | CASSPRDRGTQYF | TRBJ2-3 | TRBV18 | 13 | TRBD1 | .
TGTGCCAGCTCACCTACGGCAAACAATCAGCCCCAGCATTTT | CASSPTANNQPQHF | TRBJ1-5 | TRBV18 | 14 | . | .
TGCGCCAGCAGCCAAAGGTCCCCGGGACAGGGGGCGCGAGAGCAGTACTTC | CASSQRSPGQGAREQYF | TRBJ2-7 | TRBV4-3 | 17 | TRBD1 | few
TGCGCCAGCAGCTTGCAGACAGGGAGCCCAAACGAGCGGTACTTC | CASSLQTGSPNERYF | TRBJ2-7 | TRBV5-1 | 15 | TRBD1 | .
TGTGCCAGCAGACTCGGACAGGGGGCGGCCTATGGCTACACCTTC | CASRLGQGAAYGYTF | TRBJ1-2 | TRBV9 | 15 | TRBD1 | .
TGTGCCAGCAGCCTTAGGGAGACCGGGGAGCTGTTTTTT | CASSLRETGELFF | TRBJ2-2 | TRBV7-2 | 13 | . | .